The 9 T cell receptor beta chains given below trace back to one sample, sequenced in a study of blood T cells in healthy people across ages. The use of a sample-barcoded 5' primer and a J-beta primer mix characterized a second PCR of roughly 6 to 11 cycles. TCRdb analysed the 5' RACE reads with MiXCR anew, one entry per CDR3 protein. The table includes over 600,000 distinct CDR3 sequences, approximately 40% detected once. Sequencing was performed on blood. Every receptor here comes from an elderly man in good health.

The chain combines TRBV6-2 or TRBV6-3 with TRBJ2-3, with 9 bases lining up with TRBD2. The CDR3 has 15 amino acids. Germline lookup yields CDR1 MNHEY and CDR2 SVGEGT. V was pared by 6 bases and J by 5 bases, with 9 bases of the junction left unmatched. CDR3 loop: CASSQRGDKIDTQYF. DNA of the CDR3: TGTGCCAGCAGCCAGCGGGGGGACAAGATAGATACGCAGTATTTT.

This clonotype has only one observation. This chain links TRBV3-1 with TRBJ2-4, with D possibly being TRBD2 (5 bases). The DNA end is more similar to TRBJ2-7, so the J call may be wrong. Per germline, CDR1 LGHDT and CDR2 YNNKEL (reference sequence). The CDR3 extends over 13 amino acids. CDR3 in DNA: TGTGCCAGCAGCCAACTTCGCGGGTACGAGCAGTACTTC. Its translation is CASSQLRGYEQYF.

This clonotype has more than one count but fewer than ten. CDR3 bases: TGTGCCAGCAAAGAATGGGAGACCCAGTACTTC. This gives the protein CASKEWETQYF. The chain is built from TRBV2 and TRBJ2-5; D not resolved. Germline lookup yields CDR1 SNHLY and CDR2 FYNNEI. V was pared by 7 bases and J by 5 bases, with 8 bases between. The CDR3 runs 11 residues.

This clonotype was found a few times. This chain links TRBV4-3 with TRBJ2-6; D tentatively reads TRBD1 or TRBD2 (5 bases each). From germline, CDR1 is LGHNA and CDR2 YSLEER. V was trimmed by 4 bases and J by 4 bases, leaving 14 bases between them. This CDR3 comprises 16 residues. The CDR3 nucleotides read TGCGCCAGCAGCCCTCCGGGGACGGGGGGGGCCAACGTCCTGACTTTC. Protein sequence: CASSPPGTGGANVLTF.

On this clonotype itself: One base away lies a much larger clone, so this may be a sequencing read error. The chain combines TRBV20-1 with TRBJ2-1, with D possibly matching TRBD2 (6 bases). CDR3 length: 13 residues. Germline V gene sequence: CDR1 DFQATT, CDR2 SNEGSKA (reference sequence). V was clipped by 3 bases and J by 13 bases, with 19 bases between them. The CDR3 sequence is CSARSNWGETQFF. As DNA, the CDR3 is TGCAGTGCTAGGTCAAACTGGGGGGAGACCCAGTTCTTC.

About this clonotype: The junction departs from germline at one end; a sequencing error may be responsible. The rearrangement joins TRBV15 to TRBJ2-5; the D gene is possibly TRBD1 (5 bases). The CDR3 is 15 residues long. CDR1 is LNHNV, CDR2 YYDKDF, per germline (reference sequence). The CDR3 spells CATSNDQGGPEAQYF. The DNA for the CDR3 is TGTGCCACCAGCAATGATCAGGGTGGGCCAGAGGCCCAGTACTTC. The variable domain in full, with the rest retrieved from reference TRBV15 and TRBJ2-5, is DAMVIQNPRYQVTQFGKPVTLSCSQTLNHNVMYWYQQKSSQAPKLLFHYYDKDFNNEADTPDNFQSRRPNTSFCFLDIRSPGLGDTAMYLCATSNDQGGPEAQYFGPGTRLLVL.

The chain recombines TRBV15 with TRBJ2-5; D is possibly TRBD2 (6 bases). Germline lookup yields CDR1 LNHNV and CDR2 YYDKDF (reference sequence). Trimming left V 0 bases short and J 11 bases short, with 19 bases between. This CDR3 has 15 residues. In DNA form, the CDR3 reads TGTGCCACCAGCAGAGATGGGGAGCGGGCCTACGGGCAGTACTTC. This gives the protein CATSRDGERAYGQYF.

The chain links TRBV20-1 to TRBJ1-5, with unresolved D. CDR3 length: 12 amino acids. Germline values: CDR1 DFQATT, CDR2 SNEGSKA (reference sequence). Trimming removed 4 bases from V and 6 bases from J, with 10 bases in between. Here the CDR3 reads CSAMPSGQPQHF. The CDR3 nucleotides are TGCAGTGCTATGCCCTCAGGTCAGCCCCAGCATTTT.

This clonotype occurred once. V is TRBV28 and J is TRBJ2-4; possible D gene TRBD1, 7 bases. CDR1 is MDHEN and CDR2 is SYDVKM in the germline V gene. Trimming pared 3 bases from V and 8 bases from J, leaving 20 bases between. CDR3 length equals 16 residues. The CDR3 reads CASSLFSRGAEYIQYF. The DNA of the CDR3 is TGTGCCAGCAGTTTGTTCAGCAGGGGGGCCGAGTACATTCAGTACTTC. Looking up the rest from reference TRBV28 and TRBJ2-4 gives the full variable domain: DVKVTQSSRYLVKRTGEKVFLECVQDMDHENMFWYRQDPGLGLRLIYFSYDVKMKEKGDIPEGYSVSREKKERFSLILESASTNQTSMYLCASSLFSRGAEYIQYFGAGTRLSVL.